This is a list of T cell receptor beta chains from one sample in a study of shared clonotypes between healthy human individuals. Assay used: immunoSEQ multiplex PCR; TCRdb lists only in-frame clones, some missing. The sample lists hundreds of thousands of clones, around 97% occurring once. The sequenced sample consisted of naive CD4+ T cells sorted from blood. The source of these receptors is a woman between 25 and 40 years old in good health. Each CDR3 is given with its conserved first and last residue. D genes are given only for firm matches. Clone size, where shown, is once, few, many, or a class for clones that have expanded.

d_call | j_call | clone_size | v_call | cdr3_aa | cdr3_nt
. | TRBJ2-1 | once | TRBV19 | CATRQDSGNEQFF | TGTGCCACACGACAGGATTCTGGTAATGAGCAGTTCTTC
TRBD1 | TRBJ2-1 | . | TRBV19 | CASSEDRAIHEQFF | TGTGCCAGTAGTGAGGACAGGGCCATCCATGAGCAGTTCTTC
. | TRBJ2-1 | . | TRBV5-1 | CASSSQQGSYNEQFF | TGCGCCAGCAGCTCCCAACAGGGTTCCTACAATGAGCAGTTCTTC
TRBD2 | TRBJ2-1 | . | TRBV9 | CASSVAQWTSGYNEQFF | TGTGCCAGCAGCGTAGCCCAGTGGACTAGCGGATACAATGAGCAGTTCTTC
. | TRBJ2-7 | . | TRBV30 | CACSRAGVSHEQYF | TGTGCCTGCTCGAGAGCGGGCGTCTCCCACGAGCAGTACTTC
TRBD2 | TRBJ2-1 | . | TRBV10-2 | CASSSPGLAGRWYNEQFF | TGCGCCAGCAGTTCCCCGGGACTAGCGGGACGTTGGTACAATGAGCAGTTCTTC
. | TRBJ2-1 | . | TRBV7-6 | CASSTRDAYEQFF | TGTGCCAGCAGCACGCGGGACGCGTATGAGCAGTTCTTC
. | TRBJ1-1 | . | TRBV6-5 | CASSRTRSENTEAFF | TGTGCCAGCAGCAGGACACGGAGTGAGAACACTGAAGCTTTCTTT
TRBD1 | TRBJ1-4 | . | TRBV7-6 | CASSSGGGNEKLFF | TGTGCCAGCAGCTCAGGGGGAGGGAATGAAAAACTGTTTTTT
TRBD2 | TRBJ2-1 | . | TRBV11-2 | CASSLVIAGVYNEQFF | TGTGCCAGCAGCTTAGTTATAGCGGGGGTCTACAATGAGCAGTTCTTC
TRBD2 | TRBJ2-1 | . | TRBV28 | CASSSPGTSGSSEQFF | TGTGCCAGCAGTTCCCCGGGGACTAGCGGGAGCAGTGAGCAGTTCTTC
TRBD2 | TRBJ2-5 | . | TRBV5-1 | CASNTHAGLVFTETQYF | TGCGCCAGCAACACACATGCGGGACTAGTATTTACCGAGACCCAGTACTTC
. | TRBJ2-5 | . | TRBV19 | CASSSGGTGQETQYF | TGTGCCAGTAGTTCTGGGGGGACTGGTCAAGAGACCCAGTACTTC
. | TRBJ2-7 | . | TRBV5-5 | CASSETGSLVYEQYF | TGTGCCAGCAGCGAAACCGGGAGTCTCGTCTACGAGCAGTACTTC
. | TRBJ2-2 | . | TRBV6-4 | CASTRQANTGELFF | TGTGCCAGCACACGACAGGCGAACACCGGGGAGCTGTTTTTT
. | TRBJ2-5 | . | TRBV7-9 | CASSLLGRVQETQYF | TGTGCCAGCAGCTTACTGGGGAGAGTACAAGAGACCCAGTACTTC
. | TRBJ1-1 | . | TRBV18 | CASSPVSSNTEAFF | TGTGCCAGCTCACCGGTCAGCAGTAACACTGAAGCTTTCTTT
TRBD2 | TRBJ2-5 | . | TRBV19 | CASSIPGGLLETQYF | TGTGCCAGTAGTATCCCGGGAGGGCTTTTGGAGACCCAGTACTTC
. | TRBJ2-1 | . | TRBV28 | CASSSTSGGEYNEQFF | TGTGCCAGCAGTTCCACCTCTGGGGGAGAGTATAATGAGCAGTTCTTC
. | TRBJ1-5 | . | TRBV10-2 | CASSEQGGNQPQHF | TGCGCCAGCAGTGAGCAGGGAGGCAATCAGCCCCAGCATTTT
TRBD2 | TRBJ2-7 | . | TRBV5-4 | CASSPGLPPYEQYF | TGTGCCAGCAGCCCGGGACTACCCCCCTACGAGCAGTACTTC
TRBD2 | TRBJ2-3 | . | TRBV10-2 | CASLLAGDTDTQYF | TGCGCCAGCCTTCTAGCGGGAGACACAGATACGCAGTATTTT
. | TRBJ1-1 | . | TRBV6-1 | CASKLTGGGTEAFF | TGTGCCAGCAAATTGACAGGCGGCGGCACTGAAGCTTTCTTT
TRBD2 | TRBJ2-5 | once | TRBV29-1 | CSAPGTSGSFGQETQYF | TGCAGCGCTCCCGGGACTAGCGGGAGTTTTGGGCAAGAGACCCAGTACTTC
. | TRBJ2-3 | . | TRBV5-1 | CASSLDGRGSTDTQYF | TGCGCCAGCAGCTTGGACGGGAGAGGTTCGACAGATACGCAGTATTTT
. | TRBJ2-7 | . | TRBV5-1 | CASSLSGGSMFEQYF | TGCGCCAGCAGCTTGAGTGGAGGGAGTATGTTCGAGCAGTACTTC
. | TRBJ2-6 | . | TRBV4-1 | CASSQDSLRGANVLTF | TGCGCCAGCAGCCAAGATTCCCTTAGGGGGGCCAACGTCCTGACTTTC
TRBD2 | TRBJ2-1 | . | TRBV29-1 | CSVEEGGFYNEQFF | TGCAGCGTTGAAGAGGGAGGGTTTTACAATGAGCAGTTCTTC
TRBD2 | TRBJ2-1 | . | TRBV9 | CASSGLTAASGGNEQFF | TGTGCCAGCAGCGGCCTAACTGCGGCTAGCGGGGGCAATGAGCAGTTCTTC
TRBD2 | TRBJ2-2 | . | TRBV4-1 | CASSPFRLAGGSSGELFF | TGCGCCAGCAGCCCCTTTCGACTAGCGGGAGGGTCATCCGGGGAGCTGTTTTTT
. | TRBJ2-3 | . | TRBV5-6 | CASSLFAHSTDTQYF | TGTGCCAGCAGCTTGTTTGCACATAGCACAGATACGCAGTATTTT
. | TRBJ1-1 | . | TRBV2 | CASSDRRMYTEAFF | TGTGCCAGCAGTGATCGCCGGATGTACACTGAAGCTTTCTTT
. | TRBJ2-2 | . | TRBV11-3 | CASSLDFPSSTGELFF | TGTGCCAGCAGCTTAGATTTTCCTAGCAGCACCGGGGAGCTGTTTTTT
TRBD2 | TRBJ2-7 | . | TRBV18 | CASSPLAPLAGGPWEQYF | TGTGCCAGCTCACCACTGGCCCCTCTAGCGGGAGGGCCTTGGGAGCAGTACTTC
. | TRBJ2-6 | . | TRBV7-9 | CASSLPPQDSGANVLTF | TGTGCCAGCAGCTTACCCCCCCAAGACTCTGGGGCCAACGTCCTGACTTTC
. | TRBJ2-1 | . | TRBV28 | CASSPLASFVNEQFF | TGTGCCAGCAGTCCTCTAGCAAGTTTTGTAAATGAGCAGTTCTTC
. | TRBJ2-1 | . | TRBV19 | CASSITGATYNEQFF | TGTGCCAGTAGTATCACGGGGGCCACCTACAATGAGCAGTTCTTC
. | TRBJ1-3 | . | TRBV25-1 | CASSDRLQGSGNTIYF | TGTGCCAGCAGTGATAGGCTCCAGGGCTCTGGAAACACCATATATTTT
. | TRBJ2-3 | once | TRBV6-1 | CASSPDLDTQYF | TGTGCCAGCAGCCCCGACCTGGATACGCAGTATTTT
TRBD2 | TRBJ2-1 | . | TRBV5-5 | CASSQVRFLGLVGSNEQFF | TGTGCCAGCAGCCAAGTTCGGTTCTTGGGACTAGTTGGGTCAAATGAGCAGTTCTTC
TRBD1 | TRBJ2-7 | . | TRBV5-1 | CASSLRTGPSYEQYF | TGCGCCAGCAGCTTACGGACAGGACCCTCCTACGAGCAGTACTTC
. | TRBJ1-5 | . | TRBV7-8 | CASSPGTNQPQHF | TGTGCCAGCAGCCCGGGGACCAATCAGCCCCAGCATTTT
. | TRBJ2-1 | . | TRBV2 | CASTLSGLSYNEQFF | TGTGCCAGCACTCTTAGCGGACTCTCCTACAATGAGCAGTTCTTC
. | TRBJ1-3 | . | TRBV2 | CASSDEGEGNTIYF | TGTGCCAGCAGTGATGAAGGGGAAGGAAACACCATATATTTT
TRBD1 | TRBJ2-7 | . | TRBV7-9 | CASSLELGQGKGLEQYF | TGTGCCAGCAGCTTAGAACTGGGACAGGGAAAGGGGCTCGAGCAGTACTTC
. | TRBJ2-1 | . | TRBV2 | CASNSPGDNEQFF | TGTGCCAGCAATTCGCCAGGGGACAATGAGCAGTTCTTC